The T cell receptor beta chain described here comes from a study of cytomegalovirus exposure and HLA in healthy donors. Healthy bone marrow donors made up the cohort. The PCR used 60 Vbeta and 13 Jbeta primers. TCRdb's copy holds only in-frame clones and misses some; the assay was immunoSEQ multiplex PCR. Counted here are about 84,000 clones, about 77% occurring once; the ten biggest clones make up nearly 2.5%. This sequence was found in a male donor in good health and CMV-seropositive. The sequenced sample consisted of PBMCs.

CDR3 residues: CASSEIWGGADTQYF. The CDR3 coding sequence is TGTGCCAGCAGTGAAATCTGGGGAGGGGCAGATACGCAGTATTTT. This chain uses TRBV6-1 with TRBJ2-3; 7 nucleotides line up with TRBD2. In germline, CDR1 is MNHNS, CDR2 SASEGT. The CDR3 sequence is 15 residues long. The ends lost 2 bases at V and 4 bases at J; junction bases unmatched: 6.